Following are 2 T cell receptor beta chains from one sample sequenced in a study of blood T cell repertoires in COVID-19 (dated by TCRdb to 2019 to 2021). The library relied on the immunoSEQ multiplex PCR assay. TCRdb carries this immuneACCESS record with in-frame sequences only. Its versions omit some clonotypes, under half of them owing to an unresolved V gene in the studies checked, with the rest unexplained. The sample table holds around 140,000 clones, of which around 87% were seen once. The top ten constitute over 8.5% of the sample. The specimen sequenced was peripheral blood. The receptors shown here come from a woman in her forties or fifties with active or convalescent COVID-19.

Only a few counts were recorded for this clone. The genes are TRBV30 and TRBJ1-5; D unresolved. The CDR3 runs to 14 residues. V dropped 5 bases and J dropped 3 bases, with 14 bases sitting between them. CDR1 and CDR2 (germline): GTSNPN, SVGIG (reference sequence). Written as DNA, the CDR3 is TGTGCCTGGGCTCGCGGAGGGTACAATCAGCCCCAGCATTTT. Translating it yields CAWARGGYNQPQHF.

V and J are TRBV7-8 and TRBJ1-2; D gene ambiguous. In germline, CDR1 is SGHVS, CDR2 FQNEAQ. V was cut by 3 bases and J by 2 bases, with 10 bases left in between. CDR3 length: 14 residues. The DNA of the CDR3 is TGTGCCAGCAGCTTTCGCATAAGCAACTATGGCTACACCTTC. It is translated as CASSFRISNYGYTF.